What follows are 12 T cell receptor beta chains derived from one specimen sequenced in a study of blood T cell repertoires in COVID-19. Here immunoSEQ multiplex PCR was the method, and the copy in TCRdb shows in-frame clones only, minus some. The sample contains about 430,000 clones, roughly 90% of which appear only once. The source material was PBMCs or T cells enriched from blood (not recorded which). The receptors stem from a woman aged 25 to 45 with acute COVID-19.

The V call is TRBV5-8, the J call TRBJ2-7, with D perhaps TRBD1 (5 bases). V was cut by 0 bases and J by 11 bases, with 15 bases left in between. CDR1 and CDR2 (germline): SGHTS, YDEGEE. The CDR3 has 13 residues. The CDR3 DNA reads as TGTGCCAGCAGCTTGGGCCCCTCCCTACAGGAGTACTTC. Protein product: CASSLGPSLQEYF. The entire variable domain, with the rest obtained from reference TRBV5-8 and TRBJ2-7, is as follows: EAGVTQSPTHLIKTRGQQATLRCSPISGHTSVYWYQQALGLGLQFLLWYDEGEERNRGNFPPRFSGRQFPNYSSELNVNALELEDSALYLCASSLGPSLQEYFGPGTRLTVT.

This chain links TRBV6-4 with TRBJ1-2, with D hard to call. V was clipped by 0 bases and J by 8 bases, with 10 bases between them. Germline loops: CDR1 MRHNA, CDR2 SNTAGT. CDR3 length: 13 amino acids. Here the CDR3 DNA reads TGTGCCAGCAGTGACTCCGGGATGGGGGGCTACACCTTC. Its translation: CASSDSGMGGYTF.

CDR3: CASSPGGPSYNEQFF. The CDR3 nucleotides read TGTGCCAGCAGCCCGGGGGGGCCTAGCTACAATGAGCAGTTCTTC. The genes are TRBV7-9 and TRBJ2-1; 8 bases are shared with TRBD2. CDR3 length: 15 amino acids. The junction had 6 bases not matched to a gene; V was cut back by 5 bases and J by 3 bases. CDR1 is SEHNR, CDR2 FQNEAQ, per germline (reference sequence). Full variable domain (missing parts from reference TRBV7-9 and TRBJ2-1): DTGVSQNPRHKITKRGQNVTFRCDPISEHNRLYWYRQTLGQGPEFLTYFQNEAQLEKSRLLSDRFSAERPKGSFSTLEIQRTEQGDSAMYLCASSPGGPSYNEQFFGPGTRLTVL.

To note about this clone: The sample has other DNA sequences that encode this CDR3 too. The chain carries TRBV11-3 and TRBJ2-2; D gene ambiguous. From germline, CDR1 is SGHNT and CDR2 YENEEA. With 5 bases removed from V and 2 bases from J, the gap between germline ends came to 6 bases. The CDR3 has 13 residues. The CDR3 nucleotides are TGTGCCAGCAGCCAACATAACACCGGGGAGCTGTTTTTT. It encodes CASSQHNTGELFF. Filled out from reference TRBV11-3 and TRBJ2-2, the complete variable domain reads EAGVVQSPRYKIIEKKQPVAFWCNPISGHNTLYWYLQNLGQGPELLIRYENEEAVDDSQLPKDRFSAERLKGVDSTLKIQPAELGDSAVYLCASSQHNTGELFFGEGSRLTVL.

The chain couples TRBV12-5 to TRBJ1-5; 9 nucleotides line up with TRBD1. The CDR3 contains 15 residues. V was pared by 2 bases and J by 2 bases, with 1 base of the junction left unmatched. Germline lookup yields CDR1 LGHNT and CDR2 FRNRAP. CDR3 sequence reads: CASGLTGGGNQPQHF. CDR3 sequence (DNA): TGTGCTAGTGGTTTGACAGGGGGCGGCAATCAGCCCCAGCATTTT.

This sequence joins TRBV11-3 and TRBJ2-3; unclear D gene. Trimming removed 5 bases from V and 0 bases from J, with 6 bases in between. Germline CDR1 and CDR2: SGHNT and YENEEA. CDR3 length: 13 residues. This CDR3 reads CASSTWSTDTQYF. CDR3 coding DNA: TGTGCCAGCAGCACTTGGAGCACAGATACGCAGTATTTT.

The CDR3 coding sequence is TGTGCCAGCAGCCTCTCTGGGGCGGGCAATCAGCCCCAGCATTTT. Protein product: CASSLSGAGNQPQHF. The chain carries TRBV9 and TRBJ1-5; tentative D call: TRBD1 (5 bases). Germline-derived CDR1 and CDR2 are SGDLS and YYNGEE. CDR3 length equals 15 residues. V lost 4 bases and J lost 2, with 13 bases in between.

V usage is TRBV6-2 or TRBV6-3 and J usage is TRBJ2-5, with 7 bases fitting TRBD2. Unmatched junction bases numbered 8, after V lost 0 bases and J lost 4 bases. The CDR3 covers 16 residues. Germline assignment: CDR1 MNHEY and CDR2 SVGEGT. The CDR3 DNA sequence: TGTGCCAGCAGTTACTCGAGTGAAGGCGGGGGAGAGACCCAGTACTTC. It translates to CASSYSSEGGGETQYF.

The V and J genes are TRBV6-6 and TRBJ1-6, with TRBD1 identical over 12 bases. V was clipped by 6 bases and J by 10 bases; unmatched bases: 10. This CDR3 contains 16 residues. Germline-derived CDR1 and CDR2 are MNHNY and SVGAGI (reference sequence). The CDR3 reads CASSPRDRGPVSPLHF. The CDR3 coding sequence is TGTGCCAGCAGCCCCCGGGACAGGGGGCCGGTATCACCCCTCCACTTT.

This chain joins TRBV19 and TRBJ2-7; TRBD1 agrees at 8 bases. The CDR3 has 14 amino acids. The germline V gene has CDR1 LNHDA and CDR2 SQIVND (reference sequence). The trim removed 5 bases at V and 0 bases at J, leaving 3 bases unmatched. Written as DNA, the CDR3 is TGTGCCAGTAGTGGACAGGGAAGCTCCTACGAGCAGTACTTC. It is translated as CASSGQGSSYEQYF.

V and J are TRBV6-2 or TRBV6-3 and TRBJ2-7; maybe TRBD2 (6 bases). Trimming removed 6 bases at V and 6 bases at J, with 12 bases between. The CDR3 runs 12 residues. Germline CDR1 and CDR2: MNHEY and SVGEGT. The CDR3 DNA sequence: TGTGCCAGCAGCTTTTGGGGGGTCGAGCAGTACTTC. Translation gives CASSFWGVEQYF.

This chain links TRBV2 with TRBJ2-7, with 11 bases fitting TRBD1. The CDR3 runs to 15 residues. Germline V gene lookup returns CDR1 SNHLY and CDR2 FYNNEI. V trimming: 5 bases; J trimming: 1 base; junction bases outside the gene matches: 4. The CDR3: CASSLGQGASYEQYF. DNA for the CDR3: TGTGCCAGCAGTCTCGGACAGGGGGCTTCCTACGAGCAGTACTTC.